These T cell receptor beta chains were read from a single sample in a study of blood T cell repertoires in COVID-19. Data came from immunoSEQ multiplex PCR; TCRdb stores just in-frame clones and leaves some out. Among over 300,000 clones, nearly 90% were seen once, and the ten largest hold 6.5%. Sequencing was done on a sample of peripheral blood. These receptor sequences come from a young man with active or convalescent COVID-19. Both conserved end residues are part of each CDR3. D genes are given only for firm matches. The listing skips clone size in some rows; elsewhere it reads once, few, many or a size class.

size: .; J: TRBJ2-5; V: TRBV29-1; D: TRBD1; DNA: TGCAGCGTTGAAGATCCAGGGGGCACAGGAACCCTTCAAGAGACCCAGTACTTC; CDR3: CSVEDPGGTGTLQETQYF
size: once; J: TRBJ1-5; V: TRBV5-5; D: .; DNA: TGTGCCAGCAGCAACGAGGGCAATCAGCCCCAGCATTTT; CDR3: CASSNEGNQPQHF
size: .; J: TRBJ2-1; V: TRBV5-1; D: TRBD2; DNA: TGCGCCAGCAGCTTACTAGCGGGAGGAAACAGTGAGCAGTTCTTC; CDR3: CASSLLAGGNSEQFF
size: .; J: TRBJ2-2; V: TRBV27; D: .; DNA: TGTGCCAGCTCGTTCCCCGGAAGAGGCCCCGGGGAGCTGTTTTTT; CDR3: CASSFPGRGPGELFF
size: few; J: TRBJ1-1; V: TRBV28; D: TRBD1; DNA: TGTGCCAGCAGTTCGGACAGGGTAAGCACTGAAGCTTTCTTT; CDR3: CASSSDRVSTEAFF
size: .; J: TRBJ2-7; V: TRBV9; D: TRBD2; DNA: TGTGCCAGCAGCCTAGGACTAGCGGCCTCCTACGAGCAGTACTTC; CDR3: CASSLGLAASYEQYF
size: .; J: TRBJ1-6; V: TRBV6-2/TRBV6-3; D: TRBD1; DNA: TGTGCCAGCAGTTACGGACAGGGGAGGTTGAATTCACCCCTCCACTTT; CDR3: CASSYGQGRLNSPLHF
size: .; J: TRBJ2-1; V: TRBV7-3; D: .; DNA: TGTGCCAGCAGCTTAACCTTGGAACGCATTCAGGGGCAAAATGAGCAGTTCTTC; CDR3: CASSLTLERIQGQNEQFF
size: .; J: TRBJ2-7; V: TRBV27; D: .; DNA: TGTGCCAGCAGTTTAGGTTTTGGACCGGGGAACGAGCAGTACTTC; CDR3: CASSLGFGPGNEQYF
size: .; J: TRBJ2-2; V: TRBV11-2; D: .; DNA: TGTGCCAGCAGCCAGGGCGGGGAGCTGTTTTTT; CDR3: CASSQGGELFF
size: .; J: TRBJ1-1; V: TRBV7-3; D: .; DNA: TGTGCCAGCAGCCTACAGGGTTCGAACACTGAAGCTTTCTTT; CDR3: CASSLQGSNTEAFF
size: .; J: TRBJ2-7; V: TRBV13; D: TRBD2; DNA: TGTGCCAGCAGCTCGGTAGCGGGGGGCCAATACGAGCAGTACTTC; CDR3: CASSSVAGGQYEQYF
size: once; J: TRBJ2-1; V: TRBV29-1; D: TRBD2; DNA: TGCAGCGTTCTTGGGCTTAGCGGGCACAATGAGCAGTTCTTC; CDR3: CSVLGLSGHNEQFF
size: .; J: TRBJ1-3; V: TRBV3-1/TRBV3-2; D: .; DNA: TGTGCCAGCAGCCAAGATCATTCCTCTGGAAACACCATATATTTT; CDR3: CASSQDHSSGNTIYF
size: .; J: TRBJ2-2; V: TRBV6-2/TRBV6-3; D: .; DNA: TGTGCCAGCACCCCGACTAGGAACACCGGGGAGCTGTTTTTT; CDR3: CASTPTRNTGELFF
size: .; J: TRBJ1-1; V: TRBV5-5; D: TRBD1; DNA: TGTGCCAGCAGCTTGCGGCCAGGGGGTGTGCTGACTGAAGCTTTCTTT; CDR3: CASSLRPGGVLTEAFF
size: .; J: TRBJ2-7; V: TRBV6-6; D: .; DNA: TGTGCCAGCAGTTACCAACAGTTGGCCCCCCACGAGCAGTACTTC; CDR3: CASSYQQLAPHEQYF
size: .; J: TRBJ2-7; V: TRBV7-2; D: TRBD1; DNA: TGTGCCAGCAGCCGGGACAGAAGCTCCTACGAGCAGTACTTC; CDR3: CASSRDRSSYEQYF
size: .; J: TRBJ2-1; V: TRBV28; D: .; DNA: TGTGCCAGCAGTTTCTACGACAGGATCTACAATGAGCAGTTCTTC; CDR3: CASSFYDRIYNEQFF
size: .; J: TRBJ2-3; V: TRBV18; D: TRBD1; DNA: TGTGCCAGCTCATTTACCGGGACAGGGGTCGATACGCAGTATTTT; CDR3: CASSFTGTGVDTQYF
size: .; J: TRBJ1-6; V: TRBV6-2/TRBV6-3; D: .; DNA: TGTGCCAGCAGTTACTCGACGGGGGATAATTCACCCCTCCACTTT; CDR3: CASSYSTGDNSPLHF
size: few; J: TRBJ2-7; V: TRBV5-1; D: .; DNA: TGCGCCAGCAGCTTAACTCCGTTTTCCTACGAGCAGTACTTC; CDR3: CASSLTPFSYEQYF
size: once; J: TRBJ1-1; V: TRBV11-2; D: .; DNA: TGTGCCAGCACGAGAGCGAACACTGAAGCTTTCTTT; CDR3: CASTRANTEAFF
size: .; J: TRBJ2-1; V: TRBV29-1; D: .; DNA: TGCAGCCTCCAGACAGGGACTGTCTACAATGAGCAGTTCTTC; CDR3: CSLQTGTVYNEQFF
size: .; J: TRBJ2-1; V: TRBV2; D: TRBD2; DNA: TGTGCCATAAGGACTAGCGGGGGTAATGAGCAGTTCTTC; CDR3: CAIRTSGGNEQFF
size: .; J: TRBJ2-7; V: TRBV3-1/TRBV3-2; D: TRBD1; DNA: TGTGCCAGCAGCGAAAGGGCAGGGGGCGACGAGCAGTACTTC; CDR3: CASSERAGGDEQYF
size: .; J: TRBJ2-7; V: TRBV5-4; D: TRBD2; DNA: TGTGCCAGCACCGGGACTAGCGGGAGTTACGAGCAGTACTTC; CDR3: CASTGTSGSYEQYF
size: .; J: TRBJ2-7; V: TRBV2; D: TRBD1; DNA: TGTGCCAGCAGTGCGACAGGGGTTCGGATCGAGCAGTACTTC; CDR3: CASSATGVRIEQYF